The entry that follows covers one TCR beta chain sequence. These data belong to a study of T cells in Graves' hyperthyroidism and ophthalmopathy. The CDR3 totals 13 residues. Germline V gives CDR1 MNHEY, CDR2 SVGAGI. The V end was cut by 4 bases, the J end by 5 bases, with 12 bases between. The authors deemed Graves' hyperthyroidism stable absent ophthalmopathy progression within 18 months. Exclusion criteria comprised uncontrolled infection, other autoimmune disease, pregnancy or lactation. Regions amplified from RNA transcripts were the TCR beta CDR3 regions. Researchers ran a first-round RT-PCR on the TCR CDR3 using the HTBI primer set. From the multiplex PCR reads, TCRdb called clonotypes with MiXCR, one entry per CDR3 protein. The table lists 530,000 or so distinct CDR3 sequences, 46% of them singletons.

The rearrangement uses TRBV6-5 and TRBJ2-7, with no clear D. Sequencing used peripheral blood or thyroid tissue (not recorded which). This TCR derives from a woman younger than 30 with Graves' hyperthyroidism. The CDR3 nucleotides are TGTGCCAGCAGTTTAAAGGGTTCCCACGAGCAGTACTTC. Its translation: CASSLKGSHEQYF.